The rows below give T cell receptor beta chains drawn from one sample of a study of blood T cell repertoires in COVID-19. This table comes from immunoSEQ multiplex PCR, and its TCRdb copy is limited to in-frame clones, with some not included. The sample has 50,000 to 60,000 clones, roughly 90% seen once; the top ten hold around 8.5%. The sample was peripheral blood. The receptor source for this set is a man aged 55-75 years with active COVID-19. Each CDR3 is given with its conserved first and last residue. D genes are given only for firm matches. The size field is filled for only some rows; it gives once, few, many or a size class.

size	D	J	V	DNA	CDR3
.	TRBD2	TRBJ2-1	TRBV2	TGTGCCAGCAGCCCTAGCGGGCGATACAATGAGCAGTTCTTC	CASSPSGRYNEQFF
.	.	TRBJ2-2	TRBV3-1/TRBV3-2	TGTGCCAGCAGCCAATTCGCTAGCTACACCGGGGAGCTGTTTTTT	CASSQFASYTGELFF
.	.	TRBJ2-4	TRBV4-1	TGCGCCAGCAGCTGGGGGGACGCCAAAAACATTCAGTACTTC	CASSWGDAKNIQYF
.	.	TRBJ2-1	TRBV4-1	TGCGCCAGCAGCCACCGTCGGGATGAGCAGTTCTTC	CASSHRRDEQFF
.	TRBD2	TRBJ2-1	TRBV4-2	TGTGCCAGCAGCCAAGACACCGGGACTAGGGGTCGCAATGAGCAGTTCTTC	CASSQDTGTRGRNEQFF
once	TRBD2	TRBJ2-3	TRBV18	TGTGCCAGCTCACTACTAGCGGGAGATATTACAGATACGCAGTATTTT	CASSLLAGDITDTQYF
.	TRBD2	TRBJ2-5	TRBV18	TGTGCCAGCTCAACGGGACTAGAAGAGACCCAGTACTTC	CASSTGLEETQYF
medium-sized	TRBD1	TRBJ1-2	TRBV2	TGTGCCAGCAGTGGGGGACAGACTTATGGCTACACCTTC	CASSGGQTYGYTF
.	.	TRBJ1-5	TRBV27	TGTGCCAGCAGAGTTAGTAGCAATCAGCCCCAGCATTTT	CASRVSSNQPQHF
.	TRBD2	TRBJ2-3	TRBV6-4	TGTGCCAGCAGTGACGCGGGAGGAGGAGATACGCAGTATTTT	CASSDAGGGDTQYF
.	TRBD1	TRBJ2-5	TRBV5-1	TGCGCCAGCAGCTTGGGGTCCGGGACAGGGTATCAAGAGACCCAGTACTTC	CASSLGSGTGYQETQYF
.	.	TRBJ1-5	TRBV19	TGTGCCAGTAGTATGGGACTTAGCAATCAGCCCCAGCATTTT	CASSMGLSNQPQHF
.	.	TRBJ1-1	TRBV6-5	TGTGCCAGCAGCCCCAGGAAGATGAACACTGAAGCTTTCTTT	CASSPRKMNTEAFF
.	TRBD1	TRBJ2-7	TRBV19	TGTGCCAGTTCCCCGGGACAGGATACCTACGAGCAGTACTTC	CASSPGQDTYEQYF
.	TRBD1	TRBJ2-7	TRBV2	TGTGCCAGCAGGACAGGGACAGGGGACACCTACGAGCAGTACTTC	CASRTGTGDTYEQYF
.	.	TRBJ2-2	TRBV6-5	TGTGCCAGCAGGATCCAGATAAACACCGGGGAGCTGTTTTTT	CASRIQINTGELFF
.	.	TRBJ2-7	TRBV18	TGTGCCAGCTCACCACGGGCAGTACCGGAGCAGTACTTC	CASSPRAVPEQYF
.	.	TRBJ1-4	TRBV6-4	TGTGCCAGCAGTGACTCCGGGGGGCCGGGTGAAAAACTGTTTTTT	CASSDSGGPGEKLFF
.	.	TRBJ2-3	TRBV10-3	TGTGCCATCAAAAAGACACTTCTAACAGATACGCAGTATTTT	CAIKKTLLTDTQYF
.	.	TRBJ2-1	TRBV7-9	TGTGCCAGCAGCTTAGTTGCGGGAACCTACAATGAGCAGTTCTTC	CASSLVAGTYNEQFF
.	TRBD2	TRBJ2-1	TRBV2	TGTGCCAGCAGTGGCCTAGCGGGAGGGGATGAGCAGTTCTTC	CASSGLAGGDEQFF
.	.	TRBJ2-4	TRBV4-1	TGCGCCAGCAGCCAAGTACCGGGAGCGTTAAACATTCAGTACTTC	CASSQVPGALNIQYF
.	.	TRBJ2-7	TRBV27	TGTGCCAGCAGGGGGACAAGCTACGAGCAGTACTTC	CASRGTSYEQYF
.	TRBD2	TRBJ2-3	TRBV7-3	TGTGCCAGCAGCTTAGGCGGGAGACTTGATACGCAGTATTTT	CASSLGGRLDTQYF
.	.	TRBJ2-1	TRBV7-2	TGTGCCAGCAGCTTAGCCCCTGGTGAGCACAATGAGCAGTTCTTC	CASSLAPGEHNEQFF
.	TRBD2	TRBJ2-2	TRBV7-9	TGTGCCAGCAACCCCCCGGGAGGACTAGCGGGAGCCGGGGAGCTGTTTTTT	CASNPPGGLAGAGELFF
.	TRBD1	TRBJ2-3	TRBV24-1	TGTGCCACCAGTGAGCCTCGACAGGGGGGCACAGATACGCAGTATTTT	CATSEPRQGGTDTQYF
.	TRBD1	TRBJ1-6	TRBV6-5	TGTGCCAGCAGGTGGCAGGGGGCGAGTTCACCCCTCCACTTT	CASRWQGASSPLHF
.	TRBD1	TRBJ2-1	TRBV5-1	TGCGCCAGCAGCACGGGACAGGAGTACAATGAGCAGTTCTTC	CASSTGQEYNEQFF
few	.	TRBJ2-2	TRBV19	TGTGCCAGTAACAGGGACCGGGAAGGCACCGGGGAGCTGTTTTTT	CASNRDREGTGELFF
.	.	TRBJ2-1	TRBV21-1	TGTGCCAGCAGCAAAGGGAAAGAGCGGGAGGGCCTGAACAATGAGCAGTTCTTC	CASSKGKEREGLNNEQFF
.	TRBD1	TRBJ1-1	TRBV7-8	TGTGCCAGCAGCCTTACAGGGGGCGCGGGTGGAACTGAAGCTTTCTTT	CASSLTGGAGGTEAFF
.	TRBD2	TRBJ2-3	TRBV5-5	TGTGCCAGCAGCCGGGACTACTCAACGCAGTATTTT	CASSRDYSTQYF
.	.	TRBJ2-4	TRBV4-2	TGTGCCAGCAGCCCCGCTCGTAGGGAGGTGGGAAACATTCAGTACTTC	CASSPARREVGNIQYF
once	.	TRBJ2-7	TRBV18	TGTGCCAGCTCACTCTCTAGCGTTGCTAGCGAGCAGTACTTC	CASSLSSVASEQYF
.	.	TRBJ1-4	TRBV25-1	TGTGCCAGCAGTGAAAACCCAGCGGTGGGGGAAAAACTGTTTTTT	CASSENPAVGEKLFF
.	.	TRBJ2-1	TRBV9	TGTGCCAGCAGCGTAGATCAGCGCCTAGGAGGGAATGAGCAGTTCTTC	CASSVDQRLGGNEQFF
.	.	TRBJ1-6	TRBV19	TGTGCCAGTAGTATCCAGGGATGGGATAATTCACCCCTCCACTTT	CASSIQGWDNSPLHF
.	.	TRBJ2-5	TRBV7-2	TGTGCCAGCAGCCCGCGAGAGACCCAGTACTTC	CASSPRETQYF
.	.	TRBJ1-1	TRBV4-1	TGCGCCAGCAGCCAAGAAGGGGTGACTGAAGCTTTCTTT	CASSQEGVTEAFF
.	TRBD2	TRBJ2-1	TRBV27	TGTGCCAGCAGTTTAGATCGACTAGCGTATGGTGAGCAGTTCTTC	CASSLDRLAYGEQFF
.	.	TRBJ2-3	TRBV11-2	TGTGCCAGCAGCTTTGAGGGCTTAACTAGCACAGATACGCAGTATTTT	CASSFEGLTSTDTQYF
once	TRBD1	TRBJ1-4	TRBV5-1	TGCGCCAGCAGCTTGGCGGGACAGGGGGGAGGAAAACTGTTTTTT	CASSLAGQGGGKLFF
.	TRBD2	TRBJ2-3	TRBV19	TGTGCCAGTAGTACCCCTCCGACTAGCCTCAGCACAGATACGCAGTATTTT	CASSTPPTSLSTDTQYF